This TCR beta chain is from a study of T cells in Graves' hyperthyroidism and ophthalmopathy. TCR beta CDR3 regions were amplified from RNA transcripts. With the HTBI primer set, the TCR CDR3 went through a first round of RT-PCR. One entry per CDR3 protein results from TCRdb running MiXCR on the multiplex PCR reads. The sample consists of around 420,000 distinct CDR3 sequences, about 13% of them appearing once. The CDR3 length is 13 residues. The trim removed 9 bases at V and 0 bases at J, leaving 2 bases unmatched. Per the germline V gene, CDR1 is ENHRY and CDR2 is SYGVKD. The chain links TRBV10-3 to TRBJ1-1; TRBD1 agrees at 9 bases. Sequencing was performed on blood. This sequence was found in a woman aged 18 to 35 with Graves' hyperthyroidism. The CDR3 DNA reads TGTGCCATACAGGGGGCGTTGAACACTGAAGCTTTCTTT. It yields the protein CAIQGALNTEAFF.